These 31 T cell receptor beta chains were all obtained from the same sample, sequenced in a study of identical twins (dated by TCRdb to the mid-2010s). The protocol used for the library was 5' RACE. Reads for this sample came from an Illumina HiSeq 2000. The public reads were quality trimmed at Q25 with fastp and then assembled into clones with MiXCR by TCRdb, keeping productive beta chains. Entries that share a CDR3 protein sequence are merged under the most common genes and DNA. Counted in this sample were about 720,000 distinct CDR3 sequences; less than 10% of them appeared once. Of the sample, around 0.98% is held by the ten largest clones. Another study also made use of these data, one on yellow fever vaccine responses in identical twins.

Sequencing was performed on PBMCs. These receptors were taken from a woman under 30 in good health.

This clonotype was seen ten or more times. This chain uses TRBV4-3 with TRBJ2-4; maybe TRBD1 (6 bases). V was pared by 0 bases and J by 8 bases, with 11 bases between. Germline CDR1 is LGHNA and CDR2 is YSLEER. The CDR3 has 14 amino acids. CDR3 coding DNA: TGCGCCAGCAGCCAAGATGTGGGGGCGGACATTCAGTACTTC. Its translation: CASSQDVGADIQYF.

This clonotype has at least ten counts. The chain employs TRBV3-1 and TRBJ2-1; D is tentatively TRBD1 or TRBD2 (5 bases each). Trimming left V 1 base short and J 6 bases short, with 16 bases between. CDR1 and CDR2 from the germline V gene are LGHDT and YNNKEL (reference sequence). The CDR3 spans 16 residues. CDR3 DNA sequence: TGTGCCAGCAGCCAAGTACGGGACGGACCGGGCAATGAGCAGTTCTTC. This gives the protein CASSQVRDGPGNEQFF.

This clonotype appeared many times. The chain employs TRBV7-2 and TRBJ2-4, with 11 bases lining up with TRBD1. Per the germline V gene, CDR1 is SGHTA and CDR2 is FQGNSA. The CDR3 is 12 amino acids. The V and J ends lost 10 bases and 6 bases, in that order; junction bases with no gene match: 2. In nucleotides, the CDR3 is TGTGCCACCGGGACAGGGGGAAACATTCAGTACTTC. Translating gives CATGTGGNIQYF.

The chain joins TRBV6-5 to TRBJ2-5, with 9 nucleotides matching TRBD1. The CDR3 sequence is 16 residues long. The V and J ends lost 5 bases and 1 base, in that order; junction bases with no gene match: 8. CDR1 and CDR2 from the germline V gene are MNHEY and SVGAGI. CDR3 DNA: TGTGCCAGCAGTAACGACAGGGGGAGGTTCCAAGAGACCCAGTACTTC. This gives the protein CASSNDRGRFQETQYF.

This clonotype was seen repeatedly, ten times or more. The chain recombines TRBV12-3 or TRBV12-4 with TRBJ1-6; D gene uncertain. The CDR3 is made up of 13 amino acids. V lost 0 bases, J lost 15 bases, and 12 bases lay in between. CDR3 DNA sequence: TGTGCCAGCAGTTTAGCACCCCCCGTTGACCTCCACTTT. It translates to CASSLAPPVDLHF.

In this sample, this clonotype turned up a few times. The chain couples TRBV25-1 to TRBJ2-1; tentative D call: TRBD2 (6 bases). Germline assignment: CDR1 MGHDK and CDR2 SYGVNS. The CDR3 loop spans 14 amino acids. V lost 5 bases and J lost 5, with 13 bases in between. The chain's CDR3 is CASSNTRTNNEQFF. CDR3 nucleotides: TGTGCCAGCAGTAACACCCGGACTAACAATGAGCAGTTCTTC.

This sequence joins TRBV20-1 and TRBJ2-1, with 15 bases fitting TRBD2. Per the germline V gene, CDR1 is DFQATT and CDR2 is SNEGSKA (reference sequence). The CDR3 length is 16 residues. The junction had 9 bases not matched to a gene; V was cut back by 5 bases and J by 7 bases. CDR3 loop: CSAQRGLAGGRNEQFF. In nucleotides, the CDR3 is TGCAGTGCTCAGCGTGGACTAGCGGGAGGGCGAAATGAGCAGTTCTTC.

This clonotype appeared many times. The chain carries TRBV25-1 and TRBJ2-3, with D perhaps matching TRBD2 (6 bases). V was clipped by 1 base and J by 0 bases, with 14 bases between them. In germline, CDR1 is MGHDK, CDR2 SYGVNS. CDR3 size: 17 residues. The DNA of the CDR3 is TGTGCCAGCAGTGAATCCCGACGGGCGGGAAGCACAGATACGCAGTATTTT. Its protein product is CASSESRRAGSTDTQYF.

In its sample, this clonotype was seen a few times. This chain uses TRBV4-2 with TRBJ2-1, with unresolved D. This CDR3 contains 13 residues. Trimming shortened V by 0 bases and J by 7 bases, and 7 bases separated the two germline ends. Germline V gene data show CDR1 as LGHNA and CDR2 as YNFKEQ. In DNA, the CDR3 is TGTGCCAGCAGCCAAGAAGGTCCGAATGAGCAGTTCTTC. It translates to CASSQEGPNEQFF.

This clonotype was seen repeatedly, ten times or more. The rearrangement uses TRBV12-3 or TRBV12-4 and TRBJ2-7; TRBD1 is a possible D gene (6 bases). The CDR3 has 13 residues. The V end lost 5 bases, the J end lost 0 bases, and 8 bases lay between the germline ends. The CDR3 loop is CASSRDTSYEQYF. CDR3 sequence (DNA): TGTGCCAGCAGTCGGGACACCTCCTACGAGCAGTACTTC.

This sequence joins TRBV5-1 and TRBJ2-5, with 8 bases identical to TRBD1. Trimming at V came to 4 bases and at J to 2 bases, leaving 10 bases not matched to a gene. This CDR3 is built from 16 residues. Germline CDR1 reads SGHRS; CDR2 reads YFSETQ. CDR3 sequence reads: CASSVLPGQVQETQYF. Here the CDR3 DNA reads TGCGCCAGCAGCGTACTACCGGGACAGGTACAAGAGACCCAGTACTTC.

V usage is TRBV7-2 and J usage is TRBJ2-3; TRBD2 matches 9 bases. CDR1 is SGHTA, CDR2 FQGNSA, per germline. The V segment lost 5 bases and the J segment 6 bases; nucleotides outside the gene matches: 12. This CDR3 comprises 16 residues. The chain's CDR3 is CASSQYSGGRTDTQYF. The CDR3 nucleotides read TGTGCCAGCAGCCAATATAGCGGGGGACGGACGGATACGCAGTATTTT.

In this sample, this clonotype turned up a few times. V is TRBV7-2 and J is TRBJ2-3; D perhaps matches TRBD1 (5 bases). The length of the CDR3 is 13 residues. Per the germline V gene, CDR1 is SGHTA and CDR2 is FQGNSA. V shed 1 base and J shed 7 bases, with 9 bases lying between them. CDR3 in DNA: TGTGCCAGCAGCTTAGGCAGGGAATATACGCAGTATTTT. It translates to CASSLGREYTQYF.

The rearrangement joins TRBV28 to TRBJ1-6; perhaps TRBD1 as D (5 bases). The V end was cut by 5 bases, the J end by 7 bases, with 18 bases between. CDR3 length equals 16 residues. Germline-derived CDR1 and CDR2 are MDHEN and SYDVKM. The CDR3 coding sequence is TGTGCCAGCAGTCAAAGGGTTGGGGGTGGAAATTCACCCCTCCACTTT. It is translated as CASSQRVGGGNSPLHF.

This clonotype was counted a few times. The genes are TRBV5-1 and TRBJ1-1; 7 nucleotides agree with TRBD1. Germline V lookup: CDR1 SGHRS, CDR2 YFSETQ. The CDR3 has 15 residues. The V and J ends lost 0 bases and 4 bases, in that order; junction bases with no gene match: 6. Here the CDR3 DNA reads TGCGCCAGCAGCTTGGTAGGGGGCGGACGCACTGAAGCTTTCTTT. Translated: CASSLVGGGRTEAFF.

This clonotype showed up many times. The rearrangement uses TRBV29-1 and TRBJ2-3, with 12 bases lining up with TRBD2. Germline V gene sequence: CDR1 SQVTM, CDR2 ANQGSEA. The CDR3 runs 17 residues. V was clipped by 5 bases and J by 4 bases; unmatched bases: 13. As DNA, the CDR3 is TGCAGCGTTCAAAATGGGACTAGCGGGCGAGGCGCAGATACGCAGTATTTT. It yields the protein CSVQNGTSGRGADTQYF.

The J gene is TRBJ2-1, the V gene TRBV5-1; D is unresolved. Trimming stripped 3 bases from V and 8 bases from J, with 9 bases between. Germline CDR1 and CDR2: SGHRS and YFSETQ. The CDR3 loop spans 12 amino acids. The CDR3 reads CASSWAEDEQFF. CDR3 in DNA: TGCGCCAGCAGCTGGGCAGAGGATGAGCAGTTCTTC.

This clonotype appeared many times. This rearrangement joins TRBV3-1 to TRBJ2-1, with 10 positions matching TRBD1. The germline V gene has CDR1 LGHDT and CDR2 YNNKEL (reference sequence). The CDR3 extends over 17 amino acids. With 2 bases clipped from V and 4 bases from J, the junction kept 8 bases outside the gene matches. The CDR3 loop reads CASSQTTGTGVYNEQFF. CDR3 sequence (DNA): TGTGCCAGCAGCCAAACAACCGGGACAGGGGTTTACAATGAGCAGTTCTTC.

In this sample, this clonotype turned up a few times. This chain uses TRBV5-5 with TRBJ2-1; 9 bases agree with TRBD1. This CDR3 spans 15 amino acids. Trimming at V came to 4 bases and at J to 2 bases, leaving 4 bases not matched to a gene. Germline loops: CDR1 SGHKS, CDR2 YYEKEE (reference sequence). In DNA, the CDR3 is TGTGCCAGCAGCGTACAGGGGGCGACCTACAATGAGCAGTTCTTC. Translated: CASSVQGATYNEQFF.

In its sample, this clonotype was seen a few times. The rearrangement links TRBV20-1 to TRBJ2-3; 14 bases line up with TRBD2. Trimming removed 6 bases from V and 2 bases from J; junction bases left unmatched: 13. The CDR3 loop spans 18 amino acids. Germline CDR1 DFQATT, CDR2 SNEGSKA (reference sequence). The CDR3 nucleotides are TGCAGTGCCACGACTAGCGGGGGGGCCCCGTATTACACAGATACGCAGTATTTT. As protein: CSATTSGGAPYYTDTQYF.

This clonotype has a handful of counts. The V gene is TRBV20-1, the J gene TRBJ2-7; 7 bases agree with TRBD1. J lost 4 bases, V lost 1 base, and 13 bases had no gene match. The CDR3 sequence is 16 residues long. The germline gives CDR1 DFQATT, CDR2 SNEGSKA (reference sequence). The CDR3 DNA reads TGCAGTGCTAGAGCTCGACGAGACAGGGTTATGTACGAGCAGTACTTC. As protein: CSARARRDRVMYEQYF.

A few counts support this clonotype. The rearrangement joins TRBV6-2 or TRBV6-3 to TRBJ2-4; 7 bases map to TRBD1. The V segment lost 9 bases and the J segment 2 bases; nucleotides outside the gene matches: 10. CDR1 is MNHEY, CDR2 SVGEGT, per germline. The CDR3 is made up of 15 amino acids. The CDR3 spells CASQKTGLTKNIQYF. The DNA of the CDR3 is TGTGCCAGTCAAAAGACAGGGTTGACCAAAAACATTCAGTACTTC.

In its sample, this clonotype was seen many times. This chain uses TRBV29-1 with TRBJ2-2, with a possible D match to TRBD1 (5 bases). The CDR3 totals 12 residues. The germline CDR1 and CDR2 sequences are SQVTM and ANQGSEA. The V end was cut by 7 bases, the J end by 6 bases, with 12 bases between. The CDR3 reads CSAPGSPGELFF. The DNA for the CDR3 is TGCAGCGCACCAGGGTCCCCCGGGGAGCTGTTTTTT.

This clonotype occurred a few times. The rearrangement links TRBV5-6 to TRBJ2-7, with TRBD2 identical over 11 bases. After removal of 2 bases from V and 4 bases from J, the junction contained 5 bases not matched to a gene. The CDR3 has 15 residues. Germline CDR1 is SGHDT and CDR2 is YYEEEE. DNA of the CDR3: TGTGCCAGCAGCTTACTAGCGGGAGCTAAATACGAGCAGTACTTC. Translation: CASSLLAGAKYEQYF.

The V gene is TRBV5-1, the J gene TRBJ2-1, with D perhaps given as TRBD1 or TRBD2 (5 bases each). The CDR3 runs 14 residues. Between the trimmed V and J ends, which lost 2 bases and 5 bases, there was a span of 11 bases. The germline V gene has CDR1 SGHRS and CDR2 YFSETQ. Here the CDR3 reads CASSFGRDHNEQFF. The CDR3 coding sequence is TGCGCCAGCAGCTTTGGCCGGGACCACAATGAGCAGTTCTTC.

This chain connects TRBV29-1 to TRBJ1-1, with D maybe TRBD1 (6 bases). The CDR3 contains 16 residues. Trimming took 0 bases from V and 3 from J, leaving 17 bases between them. The germline gives CDR1 SQVTM, CDR2 ANQGSEA. The CDR3 nucleotides read TGCAGCGTTGAAGATCCCGGGGGGACAAGGGACACTGAAGCTTTCTTT. This codes for CSVEDPGGTRDTEAFF. Drawing the rest from reference TRBV29-1 and TRBJ1-1, the complete variable domain is SAVISQKPSRDICQRGTSLTIQCQVDSQVTMMFWYRQQPGQSLTLIATANQGSEATYESGFVIDKFPISRPNLTFSTLTVSNMSPEDSSIYLCSVEDPGGTRDTEAFFGQGTRLTVV.

This chain joins TRBV30 and TRBJ2-5, with 9 bases fitting TRBD2. Unmatched junction bases numbered 6, after V lost 0 bases and J lost 4 bases. Germline loops: CDR1 GTSNPN, CDR2 SVGIG (reference sequence). The CDR3 consists of 15 residues. This chain's CDR3 is CAWSVSAGGRETQYF. The CDR3 nucleotides are TGTGCCTGGAGTGTATCAGCGGGGGGTAGAGAGACCCAGTACTTC.

In this sample, this clonotype turned up many times. The chain is built from TRBV29-1 and TRBJ2-1; 9 nucleotides agree with TRBD2. Germline trimming cut 4 bases from V and 0 bases from J; bases unmatched to any gene: 10. Germline V CDR1 and CDR2: SQVTM, ANQGSEA. The CDR3 runs 17 residues. In DNA form, the CDR3 reads TGCAGCGTTGCGCGTCTAGCGGGACGGAACTCCTACAATGAGCAGTTCTTC. Residues: CSVARLAGRNSYNEQFF.

This clonotype turned up a few times. V is TRBV19 and J is TRBJ2-2; no clear D. This CDR3 is built from 14 residues. Germline V gene data show CDR1 as LNHDA and CDR2 as SQIVND (reference sequence). The V end was cut by 5 bases, the J end by 4 bases, with 11 bases between. CDR3 protein: CASSSRFFTGELFF. The CDR3 DNA is TGTGCCAGTAGTTCACGATTCTTCACCGGGGAGCTGTTTTTT.

In its sample, this clonotype was seen a few times. The chain uses TRBV20-1 and TRBJ2-5; D call uncertain. The CDR3 has 13 amino acids. Germline CDR1 reads DFQATT; CDR2 reads SNEGSKA (reference sequence). V was trimmed by 0 bases and J by 4 bases, leaving 9 bases between them. CDR3 DNA: TGCAGTGCTAGAGACCGACCCCTAGAGACCCAGTACTTC. Its translation is CSARDRPLETQYF.

The J gene is TRBJ2-7, the V gene TRBV7-9; no reliable D call. Trimming took 6 bases from V and 5 from J, leaving 14 bases between them. Germline V gene data show CDR1 as SEHNR and CDR2 as FQNEAQ (reference sequence). The CDR3 totals 13 residues. CDR3 protein: CASREATLDEQYF. In nucleotides, the CDR3 is TGTGCCAGCAGGGAAGCAACCCTCGACGAGCAGTACTTC.